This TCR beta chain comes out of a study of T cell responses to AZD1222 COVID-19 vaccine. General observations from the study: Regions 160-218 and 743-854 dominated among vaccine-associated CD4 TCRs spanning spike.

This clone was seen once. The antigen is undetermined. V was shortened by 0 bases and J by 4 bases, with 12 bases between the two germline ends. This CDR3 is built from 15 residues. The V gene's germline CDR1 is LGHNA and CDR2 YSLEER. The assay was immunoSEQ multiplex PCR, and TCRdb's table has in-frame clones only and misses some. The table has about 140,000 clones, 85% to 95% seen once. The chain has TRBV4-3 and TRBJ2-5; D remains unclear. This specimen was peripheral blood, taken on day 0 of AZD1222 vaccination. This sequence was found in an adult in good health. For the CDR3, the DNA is TGCGCCAGCAGCCAAGATAAGCTGTTGGGAGAGACCCAGTACTTC. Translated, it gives CASSQDKLLGETQYF.